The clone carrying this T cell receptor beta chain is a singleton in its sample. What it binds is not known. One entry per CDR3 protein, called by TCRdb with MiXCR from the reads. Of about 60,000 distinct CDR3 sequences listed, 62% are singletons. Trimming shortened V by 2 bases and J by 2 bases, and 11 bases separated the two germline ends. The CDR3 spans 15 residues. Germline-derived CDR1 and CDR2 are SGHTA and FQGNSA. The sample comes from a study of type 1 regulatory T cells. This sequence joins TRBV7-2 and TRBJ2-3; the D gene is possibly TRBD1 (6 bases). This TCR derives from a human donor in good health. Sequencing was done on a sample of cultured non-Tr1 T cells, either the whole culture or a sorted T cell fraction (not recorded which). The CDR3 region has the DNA TGTGCCAGCAGCTTAAGCAGGGGCCCCACAGATACGCAGTATTTT. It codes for CASSLSRGPTDTQYF. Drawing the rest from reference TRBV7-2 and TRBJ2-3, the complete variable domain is GAGVSQSPSNKVTEKGKDVELRCDPISGHTALYWYRQSLGQGLEFLIYFQGNSAPDKSGLPSDRFSAERTGGSVSTLTIQRTQQEDSAVYLCASSLSRGPTDTQYFGPGTRLTVL.